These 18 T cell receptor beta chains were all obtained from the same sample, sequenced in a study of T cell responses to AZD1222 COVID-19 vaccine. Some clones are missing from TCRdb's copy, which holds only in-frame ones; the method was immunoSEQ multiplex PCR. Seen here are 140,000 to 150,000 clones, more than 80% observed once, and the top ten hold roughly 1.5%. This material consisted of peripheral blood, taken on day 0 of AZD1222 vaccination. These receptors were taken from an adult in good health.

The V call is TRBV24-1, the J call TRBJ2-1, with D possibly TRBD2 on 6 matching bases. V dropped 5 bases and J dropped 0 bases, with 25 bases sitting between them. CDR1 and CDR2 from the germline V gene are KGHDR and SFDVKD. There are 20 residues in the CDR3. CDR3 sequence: CATSVGMWGRPWSSYNEQFF. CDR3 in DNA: TGTGCCACCAGTGTGGGTATGTGGGGGAGGCCGTGGAGCTCCTACAATGAGCAGTTCTTC.

CDR3 residues: CSVDFWQGINYGYTF. The CDR3 DNA reads as TGCAGCGTTGACTTTTGGCAGGGGATCAACTATGGCTACACCTTC. V usage is TRBV29-1 and J usage is TRBJ1-2; D is possibly TRBD1 (6 bases). Germline V gene lookup returns CDR1 SQVTM and CDR2 ANQGSEA. This CDR3 is 15 amino acids long. The germline V and J ends were trimmed by 3 bases and 2 bases, with 16 bases remaining between them.

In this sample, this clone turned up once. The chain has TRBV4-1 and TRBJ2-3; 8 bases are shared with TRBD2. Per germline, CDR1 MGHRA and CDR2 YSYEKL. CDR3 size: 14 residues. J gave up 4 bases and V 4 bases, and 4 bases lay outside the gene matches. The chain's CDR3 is CASSLAGPSDTQYF. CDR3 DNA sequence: TGCGCCAGCAGCCTAGCGGGACCATCAGATACGCAGTATTTT.

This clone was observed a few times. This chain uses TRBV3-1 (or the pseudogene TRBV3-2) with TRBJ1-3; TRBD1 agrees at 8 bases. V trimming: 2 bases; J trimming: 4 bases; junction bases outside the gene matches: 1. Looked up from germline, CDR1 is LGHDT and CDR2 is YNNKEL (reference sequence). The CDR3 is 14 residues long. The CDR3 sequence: CASSQRQGGNTIYF. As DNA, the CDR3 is TGTGCCAGCAGCCAAAGACAGGGGGGAAACACCATATATTTT.

DNA of the CDR3: TGCGCCAGCAGTGGGGACAGGGACTCCTACAATGAGCAGTTCTTC. This encodes CASSGDRDSYNEQFF. The chain joins TRBV10-2 to TRBJ2-1; 9 nucleotides agree with TRBD1. The V gene end was trimmed by 4 bases and the J gene end by 0 bases; junction bases not matched to a gene: 1. Germline CDR1 reads WSHSY; CDR2 reads SAAADI. This CDR3 comprises 15 residues.

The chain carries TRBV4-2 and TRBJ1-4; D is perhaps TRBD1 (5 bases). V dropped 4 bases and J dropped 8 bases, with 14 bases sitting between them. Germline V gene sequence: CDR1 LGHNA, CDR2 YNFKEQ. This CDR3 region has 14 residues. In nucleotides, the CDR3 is TGTGCCAGCAGCCTCGAAGGGGTAGGCGAAAAACTGTTTTTT. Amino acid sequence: CASSLEGVGEKLFF.

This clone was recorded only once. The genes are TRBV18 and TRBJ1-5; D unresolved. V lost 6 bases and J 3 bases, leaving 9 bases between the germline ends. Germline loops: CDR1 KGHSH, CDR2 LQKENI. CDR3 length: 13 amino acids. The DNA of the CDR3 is TGTGCCAGCTCCCGAACGGACAATCAGCCCCAGCATTTT. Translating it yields CASSRTDNQPQHF.

CDR3 DNA sequence: TGTGCCAGTAGTCTCGGGCCAGCTGAAGCTTTCTTT. Protein sequence: CASSLGPAEAFF. V and J are TRBV19 and TRBJ1-1; D not certain. This CDR3 region has 12 residues. Looked up from germline, CDR1 is LNHDA and CDR2 is SQIVND (reference sequence). V was cut by 5 bases and J by 6 bases, with 10 bases left in between.

The CDR3, as DNA: TGTGCCAGCAGCTCAGGGTACTACGAGCAGTACTTC. As protein: CASSSGYYEQYF. The chain joins TRBV11-2 to TRBJ2-7; TRBD1 is a possible D gene (5 bases). The CDR3 length is 12 residues. V was clipped by 4 bases and J by 3 bases, with 7 bases between them. Germline V CDR1 and CDR2: SGHAT, FQNNGV.

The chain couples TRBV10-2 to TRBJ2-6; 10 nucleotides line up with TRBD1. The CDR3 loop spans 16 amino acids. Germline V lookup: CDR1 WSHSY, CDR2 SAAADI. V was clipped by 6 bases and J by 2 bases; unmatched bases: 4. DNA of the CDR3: TGCGCCAGCAGCCGCGGGACAGGGGCTGGGGCCAACGTCCTGACTTTC. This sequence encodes CASSRGTGAGANVLTF.

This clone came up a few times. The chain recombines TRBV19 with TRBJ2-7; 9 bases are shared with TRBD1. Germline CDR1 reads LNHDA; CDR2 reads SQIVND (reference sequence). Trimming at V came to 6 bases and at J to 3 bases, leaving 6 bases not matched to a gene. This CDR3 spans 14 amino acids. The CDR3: CASSLQGASYEQYF. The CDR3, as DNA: TGTGCCAGTAGCCTACAGGGGGCGAGCTACGAGCAGTACTTC. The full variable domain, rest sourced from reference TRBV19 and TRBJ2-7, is DGGITQSPKYLFRKEGQNVTLSCEQNLNHDAMYWYRQDPGQGLRLIYYSQIVNDFQKGDIAEGYSVSREKKESFPLTVTSAQKNPTAFYLCASSLQGASYEQYFGPGTRLTVT.

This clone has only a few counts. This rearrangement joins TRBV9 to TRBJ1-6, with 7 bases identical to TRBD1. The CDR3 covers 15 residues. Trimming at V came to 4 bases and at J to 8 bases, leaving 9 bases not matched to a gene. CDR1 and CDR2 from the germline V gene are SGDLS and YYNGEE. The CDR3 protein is CASSPRTGSDSPLHF. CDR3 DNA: TGTGCCAGCAGCCCCCGGACAGGATCGGATTCACCCCTCCACTTT.

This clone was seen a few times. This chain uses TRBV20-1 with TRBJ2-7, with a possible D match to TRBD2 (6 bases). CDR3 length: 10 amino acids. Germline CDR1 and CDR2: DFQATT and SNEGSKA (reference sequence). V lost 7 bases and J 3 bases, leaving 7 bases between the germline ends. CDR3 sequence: CSVGGYEQYF. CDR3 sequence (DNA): TGCAGTGTCGGGGGCTACGAGCAGTACTTC.

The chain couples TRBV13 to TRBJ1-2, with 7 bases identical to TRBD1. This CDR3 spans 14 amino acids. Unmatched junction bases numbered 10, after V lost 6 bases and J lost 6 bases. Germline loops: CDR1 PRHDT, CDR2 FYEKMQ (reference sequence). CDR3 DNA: TGTGCCAGCAGAGGAGAGGGGGCTCGGGATGGCTACACCTTC. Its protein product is CASRGEGARDGYTF.

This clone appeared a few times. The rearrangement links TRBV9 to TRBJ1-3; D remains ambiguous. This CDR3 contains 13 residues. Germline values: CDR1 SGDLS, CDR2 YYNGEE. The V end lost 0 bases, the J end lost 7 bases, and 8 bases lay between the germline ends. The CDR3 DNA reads TGTGCCAGCAGCGTAGCTTTAGAGAACACCATATATTTT. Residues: CASSVALENTIYF.

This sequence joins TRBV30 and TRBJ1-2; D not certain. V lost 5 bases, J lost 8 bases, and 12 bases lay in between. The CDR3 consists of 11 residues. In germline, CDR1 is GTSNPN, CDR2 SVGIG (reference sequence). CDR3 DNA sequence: TGTGCCTGGGGGGAAGGGAAAGGCTACACCTTC. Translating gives CAWGEGKGYTF.

In nucleotides, the CDR3 is TGTGCCAGCAGCATATCTGGACGGCTCAATCAGCCCCAGCATTTT. The encoded protein is CASSISGRLNQPQHF. J is TRBJ1-5 and V is TRBV7-9; no clear D gene. The V end lost 5 bases, the J end lost 3 bases, and 14 bases lay between the germline ends. Germline loops: CDR1 SEHNR, CDR2 FQNEAQ (reference sequence). CDR3 length: 15 residues.

DNA for the CDR3: TGCGCCAGCAGCTTGAGAGGGGGTGGGCAGCCCCAGCATTTT. Encoded protein: CASSLRGGGQPQHF. The V gene is TRBV5-1, the J gene TRBJ1-5, with D possibly being TRBD1 (6 bases). Trimming shortened V by 1 base and J by 7 bases, and 12 bases separated the two germline ends. The CDR3 sequence is 14 residues long. Germline V CDR1 and CDR2: SGHRS, YFSETQ.